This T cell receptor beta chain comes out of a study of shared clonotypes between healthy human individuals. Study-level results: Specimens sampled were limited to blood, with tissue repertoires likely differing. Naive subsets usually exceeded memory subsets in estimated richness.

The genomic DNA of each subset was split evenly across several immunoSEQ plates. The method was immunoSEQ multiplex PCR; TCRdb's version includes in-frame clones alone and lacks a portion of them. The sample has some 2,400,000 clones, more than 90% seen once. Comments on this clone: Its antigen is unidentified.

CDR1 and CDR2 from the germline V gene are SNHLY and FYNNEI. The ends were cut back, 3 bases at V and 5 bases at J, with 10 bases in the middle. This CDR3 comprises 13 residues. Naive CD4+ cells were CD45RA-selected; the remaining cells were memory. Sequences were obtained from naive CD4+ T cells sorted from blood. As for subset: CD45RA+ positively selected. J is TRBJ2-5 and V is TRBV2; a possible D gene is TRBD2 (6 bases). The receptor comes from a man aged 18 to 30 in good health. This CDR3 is CASSEGGVETQYF. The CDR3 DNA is TGTGCCAGCAGTGAGGGGGGAGTGGAGACCCAGTACTTC.